Shown below are 21 T cell receptor beta chains from a single sample sequenced in a study of glioma-infiltrating T cells. The iRepertoire nested amplicon-rescue multiplex PCR amplified TCR alpha and beta CDR3s from RNA. TCRdb re-called the multiplex PCR reads with MiXCR, one entry per CDR3 protein. The sample lists about 140,000 distinct CDR3 sequences; roughly two fifths were seen once. The material sequenced was glioma tissue, nonneoplastic brain tissue, or PBMCs (not recorded which). These TCRs come from a human donor with low-grade glioma or glioblastoma, undergoing nonglioma brain surgery, or in good health (not recorded which).

A note on this clonotype: At one end the junction does not follow the germline gene, possibly because of a read error. The CDR3 region is CASSQGTSGSVEQYF. DNA for the CDR3: TGCGCCAGCAGCCAGGGGACTAGCGGGAGCGTCGAGCAGTACTTC. This rearrangement joins TRBV7-2 to TRBJ2-7; 14 nucleotides align to TRBD2. CDR3 length: 15 amino acids. The germline gives CDR1 SGHTA, CDR2 FQGNSA.

This clonotype was counted only a few times. The rearrangement joins TRBV6-6 to TRBJ1-1, with D unresolved. Germline CDR1 reads MNHNY; CDR2 reads SVGAGI (reference sequence). The germline V and J ends were trimmed by 0 bases and 0 bases, with 8 bases remaining between them. There are 15 residues in the CDR3. CDR3: CASSYSNRMNTEAFF. CDR3 coding DNA: TGTGCCAGCAGTTACTCGAACAGAATGAACACTGAAGCTTTCTTT.

J is TRBJ2-7 and V is TRBV14, with 7 bases lining up with TRBD1. Germline assignment: CDR1 SGHDN and CDR2 FVKESK. The CDR3 consists of 13 residues. The J segment lost 6 bases and the V segment lost 6 bases, leaving 8 bases of the junction unmatched. The CDR3 protein is CASRPGQLGEQYF. The CDR3 DNA reads as TGTGCCAGCAGACCGGGACAGCTTGGCGAGCAGTACTTC.

The chain joins TRBV14 to TRBJ2-1; tentatively, D is TRBD1 (6 bases). This CDR3 comprises 15 residues. Germline V lookup: CDR1 SGHDN, CDR2 FVKESK. V was cut by 0 bases and J by 6 bases, with 12 bases left in between. The CDR3 protein is CASSQDFGRGNEQFF. CDR3 in DNA: TGTGCCAGCAGCCAAGACTTCGGCAGGGGCAATGAGCAGTTCTTC.

The chain links TRBV6-2 or TRBV6-3 to TRBJ1-1; a possible D gene is TRBD1 (5 bases). The germline V and J ends were trimmed by 6 bases and 0 bases, with 14 bases remaining between them. CDR3 size: 15 residues. The germline V gene encodes CDR1 MNHEY and CDR2 SVGEGT. CDR3 bases: TGTGCCAGCAGCGAGACGACAGTCATGAACACTGAAGCTTTCTTT. It encodes CASSETTVMNTEAFF.

This clonotype was detected a few times. This chain joins TRBV28 and TRBJ2-1; TRBD2 matches 10 bases. Germline lookup yields CDR1 MDHEN and CDR2 SYDVKM. There are 15 residues in the CDR3. V lost 5 bases, J lost 6 bases, and 7 bases stayed unmatched. This CDR3 is CASSPGLADRNEQFF. DNA of the CDR3: TGTGCCAGCAGTCCCGGACTAGCGGATCGCAATGAGCAGTTCTTC. The full variable domain, in which reference TRBV28 and TRBJ2-1 provide the parts outside the CDR3, is DVKVTQSSRYLVKRTGEKVFLECVQDMDHENMFWYRQDPGLGLRLIYFSYDVKMKEKGDIPEGYSVSREKKERFSLILESASTNQTSMYLCASSPGLADRNEQFFGPGTRLTVL.

This clonotype showed up just a few times. CDR3 residues: CASSTASGGPGGNEQFF. The CDR3 region has the DNA TGTGCCAGCAGTACCGCTAGCGGGGGGCCGGGCGGGAATGAGCAGTTCTTC. The chain is built from TRBV6-5 and TRBJ2-1, with 11 nucleotides matching TRBD2. The junction had 13 bases not matched to a gene; V was cut back by 5 bases and J by 7 bases. In germline, CDR1 is MNHEY, CDR2 SVGAGI. The CDR3 length is 17 residues.

With respect to this clonotype: The CDR3 carries no conserved terminal phenylalanine or tryptophan, so it likely arises from a read error. This chain joins TRBV27 and TRBJ1-1; 9 nucleotides line up with TRBD1. Trimming cost V 4 bases and J 5 bases; bases outside gene matches: 8. The CDR3 is 15 residues long. Germline V gene sequence: CDR1 MNHEY, CDR2 SMNVEV (reference sequence). The CDR3 reads CASSSSGTGRTEAFS. The CDR3 bases are TGTGCCAGCAGTTCCAGCGGGACAGGGAGGACTGAAGCTTTCTCT.

The chain joins TRBV12-3 or TRBV12-4 to TRBJ1-1; 7 bases are shared with TRBD1. The CDR3 has 15 residues. Trimming took 3 bases from V and 1 from J; bases not matched to a gene: 5. CDR3 residues: CASSLGQMANTEAFF. CDR3 DNA: TGTGCCAGCAGTTTGGGACAGATGGCGAACACTGAAGCTTTCTTT.

As concerns this clonotype: A much larger clone sits a single nucleotide away, making a read error possible. The chain combines TRBV27 with TRBJ2-5; D not certain. The ends were cut back, 8 bases at V and 7 bases at J, with 11 bases in the middle. Germline V gives CDR1 MNHEY, CDR2 SMNVEV (reference sequence). This CDR3 spans 11 amino acids. CDR3 DNA sequence: TGTGCCAGCTCCGATGGGGTGACCCAGTACTTC. Translation gives CASSDGVTQYF.

The rearrangement joins TRBV6-1 to TRBJ1-4; D gene unclear. V gave up 6 bases and J gave up 1 base, with 9 bases separating them. CDR1 is MNHNS and CDR2 is SASEGT in the germline V gene. The CDR3 covers 14 residues. The CDR3 region has the DNA TGTGCCAGCAGGATCAGGCTAACTAATGAAAAACTGTTTTTT. The encoded protein is CASRIRLTNEKLFF.

This chain links TRBV7-8 with TRBJ2-5; no reliable D call. Trimming left V 0 bases short and J 2 bases short, with 13 bases between. The CDR3 contains 16 residues. Per germline, CDR1 SGHVS and CDR2 FQNEAQ. The CDR3 protein is CASSLALVTPQETQYF. Written as DNA, the CDR3 is TGTGCCAGCAGCTTAGCGCTCGTAACACCACAAGAGACCCAGTACTTC.

V usage is TRBV20-1 and J usage is TRBJ2-5, with TRBD2 identical over 14 bases. The length of the CDR3 is 14 residues. Looked up from germline, CDR1 is DFQATT and CDR2 is SNEGSKA (reference sequence). V was clipped by 6 bases and J by 3 bases; unmatched bases: 3. The CDR3 loop is CSAWGLAGEETQYF. The CDR3 DNA sequence: TGCAGTGCCTGGGGACTAGCGGGGGAAGAGACCCAGTACTTC.

This clonotype was found a few times. V and J are TRBV28 and TRBJ2-1; TRBD2 aligns across 13 bases. Germline loops: CDR1 MDHEN, CDR2 SYDVKM. V lost 2 bases and J lost 3; bases outside the gene matches: 7. This CDR3 spans 18 amino acids. The CDR3 coding sequence is TGTGCCAGCAGTTTAGCCCGAAGGACTAGCGGGAGCTACAATGAGCAGTTCTTC. Translation: CASSLARRTSGSYNEQFF.

The chain employs TRBV27 and TRBJ2-1, with D perhaps given as TRBD1 or TRBD2 (5 bases each). This CDR3 comprises 15 residues. CDR1 is MNHEY, CDR2 SMNVEV, per germline (reference sequence). Trimming cost V 2 bases and J 7 bases, with 15 bases left between them. DNA for the CDR3: TGTGCCAGCAGTTTAGGGGGATCGGGATCGAATGAGCAGTTCTTC. Translated: CASSLGGSGSNEQFF.

This chain uses TRBV5-1 with TRBJ2-3; 8 nucleotides match TRBD1. This CDR3 contains 14 residues. V trimming: 4 bases; J trimming: 5 bases; junction bases outside the gene matches: 6. CDR1 and CDR2 from the germline V gene are SGHRS and YFSETQ. The CDR3 loop is CASSVGQVVDTQYF. CDR3 nucleotides: TGCGCCAGCAGCGTGGGACAGGTGGTAGATACGCAGTATTTT.

V is TRBV24-1 and J is TRBJ2-5, with D perhaps matching TRBD1 (6 bases). V was pared by 3 bases and J by 2 bases, with 9 bases between. This CDR3 contains 14 residues. The germline gives CDR1 KGHDR, CDR2 SFDVKD. Here the CDR3 DNA reads TGTGCCACCAGTGATAACAGGGTTCAAGAGACCCAGTACTTC. It is translated as CATSDNRVQETQYF.

The gene calls are TRBV6-1 and TRBJ1-1; a possible D gene is TRBD1 (5 bases). Germline CDR1 MNHNS, CDR2 SASEGT. Trimming cost V 10 bases and J 2 bases, with 11 bases left between them. CDR3 length: 12 residues. In nucleotides, the CDR3 is TGTGCCACCAGAAGGGGTAACACTGAAGCTTTCTTT. As protein: CATRRGNTEAFF.

This chain connects TRBV27 to TRBJ2-1; D possibly corresponds to TRBD2 (5 bases). The CDR3 extends over 15 amino acids. Germline loops: CDR1 MNHEY, CDR2 SMNVEV (reference sequence). The germline V and J ends were trimmed by 0 bases and 3 bases, with 9 bases remaining between them. Here the CDR3 reads CASSLSRGHYNEQFF. In DNA form, the CDR3 reads TGTGCCAGCAGTTTATCCCGGGGTCACTACAATGAGCAGTTCTTC.

Only a few counts were recorded for this clonotype. The V and J genes are TRBV11-2 and TRBJ2-1; D tentatively reads TRBD1 or TRBD2 (6 bases each). Germline V CDR1 and CDR2: SGHAT, FQNNGV. The germline V and J ends were trimmed by 6 bases and 0 bases, with 12 bases remaining between them. The CDR3 runs to 15 residues. The chain's CDR3 is CASSKRGASYNEQFF. The DNA for the CDR3 is TGTGCCAGCAGTAAAAGGGGGGCCTCCTACAATGAGCAGTTCTTC.

This clonotype was recorded a few times. The chain couples TRBV25-1 to TRBJ1-2, with D maybe TRBD1 (5 bases). The germline CDR1 and CDR2 sequences are MGHDK and SYGVNS. This CDR3 is 12 amino acids long. V lost 1 base and J lost 7, with 7 bases in between. The CDR3 region is CASSEWGSGYTF. As DNA, the CDR3 is TGTGCCAGCAGTGAATGGGGCAGTGGCTACACCTTC.